A selection of T cell receptor beta chains follows, all from one sample in a study of blood T cell repertoires in COVID-19. The assay was immunoSEQ multiplex PCR, and TCRdb's table has in-frame clones only and misses some. The table has about 77,000 clones, approximately 79% seen once. The sequenced sample consisted of peripheral blood. The receptor set was obtained from a man aged 65 to 79 with active or convalescent COVID-19. Both conserved end residues are part of each CDR3. The D gene is left open where the match is weak. Clone size is stated in some rows and not others, as once, few, many or a class when expanded.

V gene	clone size	J gene	D gene	CDR3 DNA	CDR3 protein
TRBV28	-	TRBJ2-5	-	TGTGCCAGCAGTTTATCGGGGGAGACCCAGTACTTC	CASSLSGETQYF
TRBV6-5	-	TRBJ2-1	TRBD1	TGTGCCAGCAGCTGGGACAGGGGCAATGAGCAGTTCTTC	CASSWDRGNEQFF
TRBV9	-	TRBJ1-2	-	TGTGCCAGCAGCGTCGCCCCGACAGGCGGGGGTAACTATGGCTACACCTTC	CASSVAPTGGGNYGYTF
TRBV6-5	-	TRBJ1-2	TRBD1	TGTGCCAGCAGCCCCTTACAGGGGGCGAACTATGGCTACACCTTC	CASSPLQGANYGYTF
TRBV2	-	TRBJ2-1	-	TGTGCCAGCAGTGAAGGTAGTCACTTCAACAATGAGCAGTTCTTC	CASSEGSHFNNEQFF
TRBV5-1	once	TRBJ2-7	-	TGCGCCAGCAGCTTGACCACTACAGGTTCCTCCTTCGGAAACGAGCAGTACTTC	CASSLTTTGSSFGNEQYF
TRBV7-9	-	TRBJ2-1	-	TGTGCCAGCAGCCGGGTGTTAGGAGGCAATGAGCAGTTCTTC	CASSRVLGGNEQFF
TRBV2	-	TRBJ2-3	-	TGTGCCAGCAGGGCGGGGAGGACAGATACGCAGTATTTT	CASRAGRTDTQYF
TRBV2	few	TRBJ1-5	TRBD1	TGTGCCAGCAGTGACGGACAGGGGGCTCAGCCCCAGCATTTT	CASSDGQGAQPQHF
TRBV7-2	-	TRBJ1-5	-	TGTGCCAGCAGCCCACGGACATCCCAAGAGGGCAATCAGCCCCAGCATTTT	CASSPRTSQEGNQPQHF
TRBV29-1	-	TRBJ2-5	TRBD2	TGCAGCGCACAGGCTAGCGGACAAGAGACCCAGTACTTC	CSAQASGQETQYF
TRBV6-5	-	TRBJ2-5	TRBD2	TGTGCCAGCAGTTACTGGGGCGGGGGGGACATGGAGACCCAGTACTTC	CASSYWGGGDMETQYF
TRBV11-2	-	TRBJ2-1	TRBD2	TGTGCCAGCAGCTTAGAACCAGCGGGGGAGCAGTTCTTC	CASSLEPAGEQFF
TRBV3-1/TRBV3-2	-	TRBJ2-3	-	TGTGCCAGCAGCCAAGACAGGGGCCAAGGGTTGCCGTATTTT	CASSQDRGQGLPYF
TRBV19	-	TRBJ1-1	TRBD1	TGTGCCAGTAGTATCGACAGGGGGAACACTGAAGCTTTCTTT	CASSIDRGNTEAFF
TRBV28	once	TRBJ1-6	TRBD1	TGTGCCAGCAGATCAGGGGGCGGGAATTCACCCCTCCACTTT	CASRSGGGNSPLHF
TRBV6-4	-	TRBJ2-3	TRBD2	TGTGCCAGCAGTGACGGCGGGGGGGAAACAGATACGCAGTATTTT	CASSDGGGETDTQYF
TRBV19	-	TRBJ2-2	-	TGTGCCAGTACAATGCGGGTAGGCGGGGAGCTGTTTTTT	CASTMRVGGELFF
TRBV6-5	-	TRBJ1-2	-	TGTGCCAGTAAGCCTTCGGGGGTAAACTATGGCTACACCTTC	CASKPSGVNYGYTF
TRBV7-7	-	TRBJ2-5	-	TGTGCTAGCAGCTCAGCAGGGGAAGAGACCCAGTACTTC	CASSSAGEETQYF
TRBV6-1	-	TRBJ2-7	-	TGTGCCAGCAGTGAAATGACCAGGGGGGAATACGAGCAGTACTTC	CASSEMTRGEYEQYF
TRBV7-9	-	TRBJ2-7	TRBD2	TGTGCCAGCAGCTTACGGGGGGAGAGTTCCTACGAGCAGTACTTC	CASSLRGESSYEQYF
TRBV9	once	TRBJ1-2	-	TGTGCCAGCAGCGTAGCCGGACAGCAAACTGGTGGCTACACCTTC	CASSVAGQQTGGYTF